What follows are 15 T cell receptor beta chains derived from one specimen sequenced in a study of T cells in Graves' hyperthyroidism and ophthalmopathy. It was RNA transcripts that yielded the amplified TCR beta CDR3 regions. A set of HTBI primers served as the primers for a first-round RT-PCR of the TCR CDR3. TCRdb reprocessed the multiplex PCR reads via MiXCR and lists one record per CDR3 protein. Among hundreds of thousands of distinct CDR3 sequences listed, roughly 14% were seen once. The sample comprised blood. The origin of the receptors is a woman between 40 and 50 years old with Graves' ophthalmopathy.

This clonotype was counted ten times or more. The genes are TRBV20-1 and TRBJ1-6, with TRBD1 identical over 7 bases. CDR1 DFQATT and CDR2 SNEGSKA come from the germline V gene (reference sequence). J was trimmed by 5 bases and V by 0 bases; bases with no gene match: 7. The length of the CDR3 is 16 residues. The CDR3 coding sequence is TGCAGTGCTAGAGATGGGGCAGGGGGTAATAATTCACCCCTCCACTTT. Amino acids: CSARDGAGGNNSPLHF.

The genes are TRBV4-1 and TRBJ2-5; perhaps TRBD2 as D (6 bases). The CDR3 has 15 amino acids. Germline CDR1 is MGHRA and CDR2 is YSYEKL. V lost 1 base, J lost 1 base, and 10 bases lay in between. In nucleotides, the CDR3 is TGCGCCAGCAGCCAAGGGGGACTGCCCCAAGAGACCCAGTACTTC. It yields the protein CASSQGGLPQETQYF.

This clonotype was observed a few times. The rearrangement links TRBV12-3 or TRBV12-4 to TRBJ2-5; 8 bases align to TRBD1. With 6 bases clipped from V and 4 bases from J, the junction kept 7 bases outside the gene matches. The CDR3 spans 14 residues. CDR3 DNA sequence: TGTGCCAGCAGCCGGGACAGGAGAACAGAGACCCAGTACTTC. Protein: CASSRDRRTETQYF.

This clonotype has only a few counts. The chain has TRBV30 and TRBJ1-2; D may be TRBD1 (6 bases). V dropped 0 bases and J dropped 3 bases, with 14 bases sitting between them. This CDR3 has 15 residues. CDR1 and CDR2 (germline): GTSNPN, SVGIG (reference sequence). In DNA form, the CDR3 reads TGTGCCTGGAGTGTACTTGGCGGGGGCTACTATGGCTACACCTTC. Translation gives CAWSVLGGGYYGYTF.

This clonotype was seen ten or more times. V and J are TRBV7-2 and TRBJ1-3, with D tentatively TRBD1 (6 bases). The length of the CDR3 is 14 residues. V dropped 5 bases and J dropped 2 bases, with 10 bases sitting between them. The V gene's germline CDR1 is SGHTA and CDR2 FQGNSA. The CDR3 coding sequence is TGTGCCAGCAGCCCCACAGGGACTGGAAACACCATATATTTT. It specifies CASSPTGTGNTIYF.

V gene TRBV18 combines with J gene TRBJ2-7; D unresolved. The CDR3 is 15 amino acids. The ends were cut back, 0 bases at V and 4 bases at J, with 13 bases in the middle. CDR1 is KGHSH, CDR2 LQKENI, per germline. As DNA, the CDR3 is TGTGCCAGCTCACCACCTGTAGGGCAAAGGTACGAGCAGTACTTC. Its translation: CASSPPVGQRYEQYF. Full variable domain (outside the CDR3, taken from reference TRBV18 and TRBJ2-7): NAGVMQNPRHLVRRRGQEARLRCSPMKGHSHVYWYRQLPEEGLKFMVYLQKENIIDESGMPKERFSAEFPKEGPSILRIQQVVRGDSAAYFCASSPPVGQRYEQYFGPGTRLTVT.

This clonotype was seen ten or more times. The genes are TRBV28 and TRBJ1-1; D unresolved. The ends were cut back, 6 bases at V and 1 base at J, with 9 bases in the middle. The CDR3 consists of 13 residues. Germline assignment: CDR1 MDHEN and CDR2 SYDVKM. CDR3 amino acids: CASSTLRNTEAFF. Written as DNA, the CDR3 is TGTGCCAGCAGCACTTTAAGGAACACTGAAGCTTTCTTT.

The gene calls are TRBV11-2 and TRBJ2-2; possibly TRBD2 for D (7 bases). V was shortened by 5 bases and J by 5 bases, with 21 bases between the two germline ends. The CDR3 has 17 amino acids. The germline gives CDR1 SGHAT, CDR2 FQNNGV. The chain's CDR3 is CASSRRGGLSGTGELFF. The CDR3 DNA reads TGTGCCAGCAGCCGAAGAGGGGGACTATCAGGAACCGGGGAGCTGTTTTTT.

This clonotype came up many times. The chain joins TRBV5-1 to TRBJ2-5, with D uncertain. The CDR3 consists of 13 residues. V lost 1 base, J lost 5 bases, and 9 bases lay in between. From germline, CDR1 is SGHRS and CDR2 YFSETQ. The CDR3 loop reads CASSLQVGETQYF. As DNA, the CDR3 is TGCGCCAGCAGCTTGCAGGTTGGGGAGACCCAGTACTTC.

This clonotype was seen at least ten times. The CDR3 here is CASSFFDRTYEQYF. As DNA, the CDR3 is TGTGCCAGCAGTTTTTTTGACAGGACCTACGAGCAGTACTTC. The chain employs TRBV12-3 or TRBV12-4 and TRBJ2-7, with D perhaps TRBD1 (6 bases). This CDR3 has 14 residues. With 3 bases removed from V and 2 bases from J, the gap between germline ends came to 11 bases.

This chain links TRBV18 with TRBJ2-7, with TRBD2 matching over 7 bases. The CDR3 has 14 amino acids. Germline CDR1 and CDR2: KGHSH and LQKENI. The junction had 6 bases not matched to a gene; V was cut back by 4 bases and J by 3 bases. The chain's CDR3 is CASSQSGVGYEQYF. DNA for the CDR3: TGTGCCAGCTCACAGAGCGGGGTTGGCTACGAGCAGTACTTC.

This clonotype showed up many times. This chain joins TRBV24-1 and TRBJ2-5, with D perhaps matching TRBD1 (5 bases). V was clipped by 7 bases and J by 2 bases, with 10 bases between them. The length of the CDR3 is 13 residues. Germline V gene lookup returns CDR1 KGHDR and CDR2 SFDVKD. CDR3 DNA: TGTGCCACCAGAGGGGCAGGTCAAGAGACCCAGTACTTC. Its protein is CATRGAGQETQYF.

This clonotype has ten or more counts. The CDR3 here is CASSYSDYTGELFF. CDR3 DNA: TGTGCCAGCAGTTACTCGGATTACACCGGGGAGCTGTTTTTT. This chain uses TRBV6-2 or TRBV6-3 with TRBJ2-2; no firm D call. This CDR3 contains 14 residues. The ends were cut back, 0 bases at V and 3 bases at J, with 5 bases in the middle. Germline V gene sequence: CDR1 MNHEY, CDR2 SVGEGT.

This clonotype came up a few times. The V and J genes are TRBV14 and TRBJ2-2, with 8 bases identical to TRBD2. The CDR3 has 18 residues. The J segment lost 0 bases and the V segment lost 2 bases, leaving 8 bases of the junction unmatched. Germline loops: CDR1 SGHDN, CDR2 FVKESK. This CDR3 reads CASSQFPGLVTNTGELFF. The CDR3 DNA is TGTGCCAGCAGCCAATTTCCGGGACTAGTGACGAACACCGGGGAGCTGTTTTTT.

This clonotype occurred a few times. This sequence joins TRBV30 and TRBJ2-7, with D unresolved. Germline V gene lookup returns CDR1 GTSNPN and CDR2 SVGIG (reference sequence). Trimming stripped 2 bases from V and 6 bases from J, with 11 bases between. CDR3 length equals 12 residues. CDR3 sequence reads: CAWSRVFSEQYF. CDR3 bases: TGTGCCTGGAGTCGGGTTTTCTCCGAGCAGTACTTC.